The 5 T cell receptor beta chains given below trace back to one sample, sequenced in a study of T cell responses to AZD1222 COVID-19 vaccine. Profiling relied on immunoSEQ multiplex PCR, and the TCRdb table lists in-frame clones only, not all of them. Here the sample spans some 120,000 clones, 88% being singletons. Sequencing used peripheral blood, obtained on day 0 of AZD1222 vaccination. These receptors all stem from an adult in good health.

V is TRBV5-1 and J is TRBJ1-1; TRBD1 aligns across 10 bases. The ends lost 3 bases at V and 10 bases at J; junction bases unmatched: 12. The CDR3 is made up of 15 amino acids. Germline V gives CDR1 SGHRS, CDR2 YFSETQ. The CDR3 is CASSWERTGGWGAFF. The DNA for the CDR3 is TGCGCCAGCAGCTGGGAGAGGACAGGGGGTTGGGGAGCTTTCTTT.

The rearrangement links TRBV27 to TRBJ1-3; D is unclear. Trimming took 4 bases from V and 0 from J, leaving 7 bases between them. Germline V gene data show CDR1 as MNHEY and CDR2 as SMNVEV (reference sequence). The CDR3 consists of 14 residues. The CDR3 region is CASSSGFSGNTIYF. CDR3 in DNA: TGTGCCAGCAGTTCCGGTTTCTCTGGAAACACCATATATTTT.

V is TRBV4-1 and J is TRBJ1-2; no clear D. Between the trimmed V and J ends, which lost 4 bases and 0 bases, there was a span of 12 bases. The CDR3 loop spans 15 amino acids. Germline-derived CDR1 and CDR2 are MGHRA and YSYEKL. CDR3 DNA: TGCGCCAGCAGCCGAGGCGATTTGGCTAACTATGGCTACACCTTC. Its translation is CASSRGDLANYGYTF.

This clone has just one count. The chain links TRBV19 to TRBJ2-4; 10 bases agree with TRBD1. Germline CDR1 and CDR2: LNHDA and SQIVND (reference sequence). The CDR3 covers 18 residues. J was trimmed by 8 bases and V by 0 bases; bases with no gene match: 13. The CDR3 spells CASSIDRGTGAGVDIQYF. The CDR3 DNA reads TGTGCCAGTAGTATAGATCGAGGGACAGGGGCAGGGGTAGACATTCAGTACTTC.

The rearrangement uses TRBV7-2 and TRBJ2-1; 13 bases agree with TRBD2. There are 18 residues in the CDR3. V shed 1 base and J 0 bases; nucleotides not matched to a gene: 3. CDR1 is SGHTA, CDR2 FQGNSA, per germline. The CDR3 is CASSLGLAGGVSYNEQFF. CDR3 coding DNA: TGTGCCAGCAGCTTAGGACTAGCGGGGGGTGTCTCCTACAATGAGCAGTTCTTC.